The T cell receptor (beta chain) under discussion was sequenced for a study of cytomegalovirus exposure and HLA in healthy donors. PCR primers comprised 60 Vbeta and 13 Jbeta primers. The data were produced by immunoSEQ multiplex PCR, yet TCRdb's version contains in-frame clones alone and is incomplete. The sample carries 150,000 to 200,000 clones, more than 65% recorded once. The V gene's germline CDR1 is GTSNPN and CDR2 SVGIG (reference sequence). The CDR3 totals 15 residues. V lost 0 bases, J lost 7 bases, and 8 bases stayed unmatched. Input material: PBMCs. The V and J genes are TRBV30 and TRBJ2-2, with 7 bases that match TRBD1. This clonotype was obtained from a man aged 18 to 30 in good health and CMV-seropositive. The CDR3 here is CAWSVQGVYVGELFF. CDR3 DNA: TGTGCCTGGAGTGTCCAGGGGGTTTACGTCGGGGAGCTGTTTTTT.